The rows below give T cell receptor beta chains drawn from one sample of a study of blood T cell repertoires in COVID-19. Sequencing was performed with immunoSEQ multiplex PCR; in TCRdb, only in-frame clones are kept and a portion is missing. The sample carries roughly 52,000 clones, 82% recorded once. Sequenced: peripheral blood. These TCRs come from a man older than 75 with COVID-19, enrolled during active disease. Both conserved end residues are part of each CDR3. D genes are given only for firm matches. Only some rows state a clone size, as once, few, many or a class for expanded clones.

TRBJ1-3,TRBV11-3,once,TRBD1,TGTGCCAGCAGCTCGGGACAGTCTGGAAACACCATATATTTT,CASSSGQSGNTIYF
TRBJ1-2,TRBV3-1/TRBV3-2,-,-,TGTGCCAGCAGCCAAGGTCTAGGTGGCTATGGCTACACCTTC,CASSQGLGGYGYTF
TRBJ1-4,TRBV5-4,-,-,TGTGCCAGCAGCCCCGCAACTAATGAAAAACTGTTTTTT,CASSPATNEKLFF
TRBJ1-2,TRBV7-9,-,-,TGTGCCAGCAGCCTCTCCCTTGAGGAAGGCTATGGCTACACCTTC,CASSLSLEEGYGYTF
TRBJ1-1,TRBV7-2,few,-,TGTGCCAGCAGCTTAGGGGGGCCATACACTGAAGCTTTCTTT,CASSLGGPYTEAFF
TRBJ2-3,TRBV6-2/TRBV6-3,-,TRBD2,TGTGCCAGCAGCCTTCCTAGCGGGAGGGCAGATACGCAGTATTTT,CASSLPSGRADTQYF
TRBJ2-3,TRBV5-1,-,-,TGCGCCAGCAGCTCAGGGGGGACAACTAGCACAGATACGCAGTATTTT,CASSSGGTTSTDTQYF
TRBJ1-5,TRBV28,-,TRBD1,TGTGCCAGCAGTCCATTAGGGACAGGCAGCGCTCAGCCCCAGCATTTT,CASSPLGTGSAQPQHF
TRBJ2-1,TRBV5-1,-,-,TGCGCCAGCAGCGAACAGGGTTTTGATGAGCAGTTCTTC,CASSEQGFDEQFF
TRBJ2-1,TRBV27,once,TRBD2,TGTGCCAGCAGTGGCCCGATAGCGGGGTATTACAATGAGCAGTTCTTC,CASSGPIAGYYNEQFF
TRBJ2-7,TRBV11-1,-,TRBD2,TGTGCCAGCAGCTTAGCGGGACTAGCGAGCCACGAGCAGTACTTC,CASSLAGLASHEQYF
TRBJ1-2,TRBV5-4,-,-,TGTGCCAGCAGCTTGGCCAGTGGGGGGGGATATGGCTACACCTTC,CASSLASGGGYGYTF
TRBJ1-1,TRBV10-1,-,-,TGCGCCAGCAGCCGGGACACCGGTACTGAAGCTTTCTTT,CASSRDTGTEAFF
TRBJ1-4,TRBV19,-,TRBD1,TGTGCCAGTAGTATGGAGACAGGGGGAGAGGAAAAACTGTTTTTT,CASSMETGGEEKLFF
TRBJ2-4,TRBV5-6,-,TRBD1,TGTGCCAGCAGTTACGAATTAATGACAGGGGAAAAAAACATTCAGTACTTC,CASSYELMTGEKNIQYF
TRBJ2-2,TRBV2,-,TRBD1,TGTGCCAGCAGCGCCGGGACAGGGGTCACCGGGGAGCTGTTTTTT,CASSAGTGVTGELFF
TRBJ2-2,TRBV10-2,-,TRBD2,TGCGCCAGCTCGACTAGCGGGAGGGCCGCCGGGGAGCTGTTTTTT,CASSTSGRAAGELFF
TRBJ1-1,TRBV29-1,-,TRBD1,TGCAGCGTGGAGACAGGGGAAAGGGACGCTGAAGCTTTCTTT,CSVETGERDAEAFF
TRBJ1-2,TRBV7-9,-,-,TGTGCCAGCAGCCCCCAAGGGGAGGGGCGCAACTATGGCTACACCTTC,CASSPQGEGRNYGYTF
TRBJ1-3,TRBV29-1,-,-,TGCAGCGTTGGAAACACAGGGTCGGTCGAAGGAAACACCATATATTTT,CSVGNTGSVEGNTIYF
TRBJ1-6,TRBV10-1,-,TRBD1,TGCGCCAGCAGTGAAGGGACAGGGCTTTCACCCCTCCACTTT,CASSEGTGLSPLHF
TRBJ1-1,TRBV5-1,once,-,TGCGCCAGCAGCTTGACAGGGCGGGACACTGAAGCTTTCTTT,CASSLTGRDTEAFF
TRBJ1-5,TRBV18,-,-,TGTGCCAGCTCACCCGGACTGGATCAGCCCCAGCATTTT,CASSPGLDQPQHF
TRBJ2-5,TRBV11-3,once,TRBD2,TGTGCCAGCAGCTTGGGACTAGCGGGAGAAGAGACCCAGTACTTC,CASSLGLAGEETQYF
TRBJ1-2,TRBV30,few,-,TGTGCCTGGAGTGATCAACGACAGGCCACCTATGGCTACACCTTC,CAWSDQRQATYGYTF
TRBJ1-1,TRBV4-3,-,-,TGCGCCAGCAGCCAAGAAGCCCGTCGGGGAGGAACTGAAGCTTTCTTT,CASSQEARRGGTEAFF
TRBJ1-2,TRBV7-3,few,TRBD1,TGTGCCAGCAGCCAGGGGGACAGAAGTGGCTACACCTTC,CASSQGDRSGYTF
TRBJ1-2,TRBV7-9,-,-,TGTGCCAGCAGCTCTACCCAGGGTCCCTTTAGGAATGGCTACACCTTC,CASSSTQGPFRNGYTF
TRBJ1-2,TRBV3-1/TRBV3-2,-,-,TGTGCCAGCAGCCAAGTGCCAGACATGGGCTATGGCTACACCTTC,CASSQVPDMGYGYTF
TRBJ1-1,TRBV24-1,-,-,TGTGCCACCAGTGACCCCCGAGGAGGGAGCACTGAAGCTTTCTTT,CATSDPRGGSTEAFF
TRBJ1-1,TRBV18,few,-,TGTGCCAGCTCACGGAACAGGGACACTGAAGCTTTCTTT,CASSRNRDTEAFF
TRBJ1-2,TRBV18,-,TRBD1,TGTGCCAGCTCACGGTTGGGACAGGAGGATGGCTACACCTTC,CASSRLGQEDGYTF
TRBJ2-2,TRBV30,-,TRBD2,TGTGCCTGGAGTGTCTCCCCGGGACTAGAGTACACCGGGGAGCTGTTTTTT,CAWSVSPGLEYTGELFF
TRBJ1-2,TRBV5-5,-,TRBD1,TGTGCCAGCAGCTTGGATGGGGTCCGGGACAGGGGGCTTGGCTACACCTTC,CASSLDGVRDRGLGYTF
TRBJ2-1,TRBV19,-,TRBD2,TGTGCCAGTAGTATAAAGTTAGCGGGGGCCCCCCAGTTCTTC,CASSIKLAGAPQFF
TRBJ1-1,TRBV29-1,once,-,TGCAGCGTGGGGGGAGGGACTGAAGCTTTCTTT,CSVGGGTEAFF